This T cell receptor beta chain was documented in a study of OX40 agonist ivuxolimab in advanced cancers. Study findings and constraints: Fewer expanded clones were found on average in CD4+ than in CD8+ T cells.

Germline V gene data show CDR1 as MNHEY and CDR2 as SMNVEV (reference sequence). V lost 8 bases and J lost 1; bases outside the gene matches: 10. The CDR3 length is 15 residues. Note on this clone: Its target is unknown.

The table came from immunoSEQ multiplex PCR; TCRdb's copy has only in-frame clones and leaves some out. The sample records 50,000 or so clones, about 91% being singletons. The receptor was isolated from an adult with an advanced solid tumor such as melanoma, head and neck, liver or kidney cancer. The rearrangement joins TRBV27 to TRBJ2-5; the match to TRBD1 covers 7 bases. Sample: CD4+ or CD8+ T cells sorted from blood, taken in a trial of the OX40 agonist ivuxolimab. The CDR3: CASRPAGTAQETQYF. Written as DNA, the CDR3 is TGTGCCAGCCGTCCCGCCGGGACAGCCCAAGAGACCCAGTACTTC.